This passage covers 14 T cell receptor beta chains from one sample sequenced in a study of shared clonotypes between healthy human individuals. Clones were sequenced by immunoSEQ multiplex PCR, and TCRdb holds only the in-frame ones, with some missing. The sample carries millions of clones, over 85% recorded once. The source material was naive CD4+ T cells sorted from blood. Documented subset: CD45RA+ positively selected. These receptors came from a man aged 18-30 years in good health.

This clone was picked up one time. The chain uses TRBV18 and TRBJ1-1; D possibly corresponds to TRBD1 (5 bases). CDR1 and CDR2 from the germline V gene are KGHSH and LQKENI. V shed 4 bases and J shed 1 base, with 13 bases lying between them. CDR3 length: 15 amino acids. The CDR3 loop is CASSLTGTGNTEAFF. The CDR3 DNA reads as TGTGCCAGCTCACTGACCGGGACGGGGAACACTGAAGCTTTCTTT.

This sequence joins TRBV5-1 and TRBJ2-1; D uncertain. Germline V gives CDR1 SGHRS, CDR2 YFSETQ. The V and J ends lost 4 bases and 2 bases respectively, with 7 bases between them. The CDR3 is 13 residues long. The CDR3 sequence: CASSGSPYNEQFF. The CDR3 region has the DNA TGCGCCAGCAGCGGTAGCCCCTACAATGAGCAGTTCTTC.

The genes are TRBV7-6 and TRBJ2-7, with a possible D match to TRBD2 (5 bases). The germline CDR1 and CDR2 sequences are SGHVS and FNYEAQ. V shed 1 base and J shed 2 bases, with 15 bases lying between them. This CDR3 has 16 residues. CDR3 bases: TGTGCCAGCAGCTTAGGAGGGTCGTTAAAGCCCTACGAGCAGTACTTC. This gives the protein CASSLGGSLKPYEQYF.

With regard to this clone: The sample carries other DNA sequences with the same CDR3. The chain joins TRBV6-5 to TRBJ2-3; D is undetermined. CDR1 and CDR2 (germline): MNHEY, SVGAGI. CDR3 length: 15 residues. Trimming cost V 2 bases and J 2 bases, with 11 bases left between them. The CDR3 DNA reads as TGTGCCAGCAGTTACCGTTGGGCTTCCACAGATACGCAGTATTTT. Amino acids: CASSYRWASTDTQYF.

This clone was observed a few times. Other DNA sequences of this sample code for an identical CDR3. The chain links TRBV28 to TRBJ1-1; D is undetermined. CDR3 length: 11 residues. Germline assignment: CDR1 MDHEN and CDR2 SYDVKM. The V end lost 6 bases, the J end lost 0 bases, and 2 bases lay between the germline ends. The CDR3 loop is CASRLNTEAFF. CDR3 DNA sequence: TGTGCCAGCAGACTGAACACTGAAGCTTTCTTT. Combining the CDR3 with reference TRBV28 and TRBJ1-1 gives the whole variable domain DVKVTQSSRYLVKRTGEKVFLECVQDMDHENMFWYRQDPGLGLRLIYFSYDVKMKEKGDIPEGYSVSREKKERFSLILESASTNQTSMYLCASRLNTEAFFGQGTRLTVV.

The chain employs TRBV30 and TRBJ2-3; TRBD2 aligns across 10 bases. The ends lost 3 bases at V and 1 base at J; junction bases unmatched: 7. The CDR3 loop spans 16 amino acids. CDR1 is GTSNPN and CDR2 is SVGIG in the germline V gene (reference sequence). CDR3 DNA: TGTGCCTGGAGCCAGAGCGGGGGGGAGGGCACAGATACGCAGTATTTT. This translates into CAWSQSGGEGTDTQYF.

The genes are TRBV4-2 and TRBJ2-1; 7 bases are shared with TRBD2. Looked up from germline, CDR1 is LGHNA and CDR2 is YNFKEQ. Trimming at V came to 1 base and at J to 1 base, leaving 7 bases not matched to a gene. This CDR3 region has 17 residues. CDR3 DNA: TGTGCCAGCAGCCAAGGGGGCGGGGGTACTTCCTACAATGAGCAGTTCTTC. Encoded protein: CASSQGGGGTSYNEQFF.

Note on this clone: This CDR3 is also generated by other DNA sequences in the sample. The V and J genes are TRBV10-3 and TRBJ1-2; D gene unclear. There are 12 residues in the CDR3. The V gene's germline CDR1 is ENHRY and CDR2 SYGVKD. The V end lost 8 bases, the J end lost 0 bases, and 7 bases lay between the germline ends. The CDR3 loop is CAISDSNYGYTF. The CDR3 DNA reads as TGTGCCATCTCAGATTCTAACTATGGCTACACCTTC.

This clone was seen once. The chain carries TRBV19 and TRBJ2-4; 10 nucleotides line up with TRBD1. There are 20 residues in the CDR3. J was trimmed by 1 base and V by 4 bases; bases with no gene match: 16. Germline CDR1 LNHDA, CDR2 SQIVND (reference sequence). CDR3 sequence: CASSTAGTGDLRRAKNIQYF. The CDR3 DNA is TGTGCCAGTAGTACGGCCGGGACAGGGGACCTTCGGAGGGCCAAAAACATTCAGTACTTC.

This clone has only one observation. The chain links TRBV5-8 to TRBJ1-4, with D hard to call. This CDR3 spans 14 amino acids. Trimming removed 0 bases at V and 7 bases at J, with 10 bases between. Per germline, CDR1 SGHTS and CDR2 YDEGEE. CDR3 in DNA: TGTGCCAGCAGCTTGGTTCTTTTAGGTGAAAAACTGTTTTTT. Amino acid sequence: CASSLVLLGEKLFF.

V and J are TRBV19 and TRBJ1-2; D perhaps matches TRBD1 (5 bases). Between the trimmed V and J ends, which lost 7 bases and 2 bases, there was a span of 17 bases. The CDR3 is made up of 15 amino acids. CDR1 and CDR2 from the germline V gene are LNHDA and SQIVND (reference sequence). Here the CDR3 DNA reads TGTGCCAGTATAGGGACCAAAGGGAACAACTATGGCTACACCTTC. It codes for CASIGTKGNNYGYTF.

CDR3 region: CASSRSSSTDTQYF. In DNA, the CDR3 is TGTGCCAGCAGCCGAAGTAGCTCCACAGATACGCAGTATTTT. The chain links TRBV7-9 to TRBJ2-3; D gene uncertain. Germline lookup yields CDR1 SEHNR and CDR2 FQNEAQ (reference sequence). The CDR3 covers 14 residues. Trimming cost V 5 bases and J 2 bases, with 11 bases left between them.

Here the CDR3 DNA reads TGCGCCAGCAGCTTTACGGGACAGGATAATTCACCCCTCCACTTT. It yields the protein CASSFTGQDNSPLHF. The rearrangement uses TRBV5-1 and TRBJ1-6; TRBD1 aligns across 8 bases. V lost 2 bases, J lost 5 bases, and 3 bases stayed unmatched. The CDR3 runs 15 residues. CDR1 SGHRS and CDR2 YFSETQ come from the germline V gene.

CDR3 amino acids: CATQTTEGAYEQYF. CDR3 bases: TGTGCCACTCAGACGACGGAGGGGGCCTACGAGCAGTACTTC. This chain connects TRBV13 to TRBJ2-7; D is tentatively TRBD1 or TRBD2 (6 bases each). V gave up 10 bases and J gave up 2 bases, with 18 bases separating them. Germline V lookup: CDR1 PRHDT, CDR2 FYEKMQ (reference sequence). The CDR3 has 14 residues.